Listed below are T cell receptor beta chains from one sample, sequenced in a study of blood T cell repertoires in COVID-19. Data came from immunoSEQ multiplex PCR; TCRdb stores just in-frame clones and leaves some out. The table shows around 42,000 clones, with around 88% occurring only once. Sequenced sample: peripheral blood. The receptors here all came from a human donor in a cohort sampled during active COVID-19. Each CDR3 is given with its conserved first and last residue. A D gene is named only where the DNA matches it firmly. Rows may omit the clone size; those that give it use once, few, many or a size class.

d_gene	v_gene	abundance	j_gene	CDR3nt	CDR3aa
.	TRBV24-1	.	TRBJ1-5	TGTGCCACCAGTGATTTGGGTTCAGGGTCTCAGCCCCAGCATTTT	CATSDLGSGSQPQHF
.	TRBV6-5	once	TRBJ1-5	TGTGCCAGCAGTTACGGGTTCGGGCAGCCCCAGCATTTT	CASSYGFGQPQHF
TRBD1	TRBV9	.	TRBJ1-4	TGTGCCAGCAGCCCGGACAGGGTGGGATCTAATGAAAAACTGTTTTTT	CASSPDRVGSNEKLFF
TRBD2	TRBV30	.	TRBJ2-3	TGTGCCTGGGGGAGACTAGCGGGAGGGACAGATACGCAGTATTTT	CAWGRLAGGTDTQYF
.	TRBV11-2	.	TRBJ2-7	TGTGCCAGCAGCGGTGGTCATACGTTGCGGATCGATAGTGTTTTGCAGTACTTC	CASSGGHTLRIDSVLQYF
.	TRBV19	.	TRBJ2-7	TGTGCCAGTAGTGTAGGAGCGTCCTACGAGCAGTACTTC	CASSVGASYEQYF
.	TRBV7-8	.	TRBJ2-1	TGTGCCAGCAGCTTAGTCCGACTGGCAACGTCCTACAATGAGCAGTTCTTC	CASSLVRLATSYNEQFF
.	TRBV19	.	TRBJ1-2	TGTGCCAGTAGGTCGAACCCCCGGCGGGCTAACTATGGCTACACCTTC	CASRSNPRRANYGYTF
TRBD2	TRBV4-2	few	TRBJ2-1	TGTGCCAGCAGCCAAGAAGGGGCTCTAGCGGGTGGTGAGCAGTTCTTC	CASSQEGALAGGEQFF
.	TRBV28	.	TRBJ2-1	TGTGCCAGCAGTTTATTTACAGAGCAGTTCTTC	CASSLFTEQFF
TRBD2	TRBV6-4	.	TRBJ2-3	TGTGCCAGCAGTCCCACCGGGACTAAAGGCACAGATACGCAGTATTTT	CASSPTGTKGTDTQYF
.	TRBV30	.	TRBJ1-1	TGTGCCTGGAGTAAGCAGGGGCGAGCTTTCTTT	CAWSKQGRAFF
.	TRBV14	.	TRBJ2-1	TGTGCCAGCAGCCAAGCCCGCGGGGGCGCCTACAATGAGCAGTTCTTC	CASSQARGGAYNEQFF
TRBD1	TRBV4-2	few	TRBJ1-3	TGTGCCAGCAGCCAAAACAGGGGGTCTGGAAACACCATATATTTT	CASSQNRGSGNTIYF
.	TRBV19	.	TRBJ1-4	TGTGCCAGTAGTATAATAGCGGTCAGGACGGATGAAAAACTGTTTTTT	CASSIIAVRTDEKLFF
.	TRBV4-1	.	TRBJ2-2	TGCGCCAGCAGCCAAGTCCCACTAACAACAGGGGGGGCGGAGAACACCGGGGAGCTGTTTTTT	CASSQVPLTTGGAENTGELFF
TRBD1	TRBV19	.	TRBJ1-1	TGTGCCAGTACCCCGACAGGGCAGAACACTGAAGCTTTCTTT	CASTPTGQNTEAFF
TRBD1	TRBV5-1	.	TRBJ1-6	TGCGCCAGCAGCTCCGGTAAAACAGGGGGCTCCTATAATTCACCCCTCCACTTT	CASSSGKTGGSYNSPLHF
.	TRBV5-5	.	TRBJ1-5	TGTGCCAGCAGCTGGGGCATAAATAGCAATCAGCCCCAGCATTTT	CASSWGINSNQPQHF
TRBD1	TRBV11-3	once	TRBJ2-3	TGTGCCAGCAGCTTATACAGGGGAGATACGCAGTATTTT	CASSLYRGDTQYF
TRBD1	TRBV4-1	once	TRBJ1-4	TGCGCCAGCAGCCAAGAGGCAGGACAGGGGTGGGAAAAACTGTTTTTT	CASSQEAGQGWEKLFF
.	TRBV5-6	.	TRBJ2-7	TGTGCCAGCAGCTTGGCAGGGTTCGAGCAGTACTTC	CASSLAGFEQYF
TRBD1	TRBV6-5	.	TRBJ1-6	TGTGCCAGCAGCGAGGGGACAGGGGGAAATTCACCCCTCCACTTT	CASSEGTGGNSPLHF
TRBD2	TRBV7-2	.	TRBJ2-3	TGTGCCAGCAGCTCATATTTAGCGGGGGGGCAAGGCACAGATACGCAGTATTTT	CASSSYLAGGQGTDTQYF
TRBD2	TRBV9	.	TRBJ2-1	TGTGCCAGCGGATTTAGCGGGAGTACTTCCTACAATGAGCAGTTCTTC	CASGFSGSTSYNEQFF
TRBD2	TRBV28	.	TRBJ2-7	TGTGCCAGCAGTCGCGCCGGGACTAGCACCTACGAGCAGTACTTC	CASSRAGTSTYEQYF
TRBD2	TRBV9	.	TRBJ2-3	TGTGCCAGCAGCCCTCTTAGCGGGGTGGGCACAGATACGCAGTATTTT	CASSPLSGVGTDTQYF
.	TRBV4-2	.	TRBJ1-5	TGTGCCAGCAGCTCTCAGGGGTTTGGTCAGCCCCAGCATTTT	CASSSQGFGQPQHF
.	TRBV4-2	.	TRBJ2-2	TGTGCCAGCAGCCAAGTGAGGCCCAGGGTAAACACCGGGGAGCTGTTTTTT	CASSQVRPRVNTGELFF
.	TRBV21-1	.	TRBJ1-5	TGTGCCAGCAGCAGGAGCCGGGACAGGGACAATCAGCCCCAGCATTTT	CASSRSRDRDNQPQHF
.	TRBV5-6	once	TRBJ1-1	TGTGCCAGCAGCTTAGGGGGGAACACTGAAGCTTTCTTT	CASSLGGNTEAFF
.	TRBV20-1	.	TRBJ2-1	TGCAGTGCTAGTAGGACAGACTATAATGAGCAGTTCTTC	CSASRTDYNEQFF